These 21 T cell receptor beta chains were sequenced from one sample in a study of cytomegalovirus exposure and HLA in healthy donors. The PCR used 60 Vbeta and 13 Jbeta primers. The protocol was immunoSEQ multiplex PCR, while the TCRdb copy is restricted to in-frame clones and leaves out a portion. The repertoire includes roughly 200,000 clones, roughly 85% of them detected once, and around 4.8% sits in the top ten. The sequenced sample consisted of PBMCs. Source of these receptors: a woman between 25 and 40 years old in good health and CMV-seropositive.

The gene calls are TRBV5-4 and TRBJ2-4, with 12 bases lining up with TRBD2. With 6 bases clipped from V and 0 bases from J, the junction kept 7 bases outside the gene matches. Per the germline V gene, CDR1 is SGHNT and CDR2 is YYREEE (reference sequence). The CDR3 is made up of 17 amino acids. CDR3 DNA sequence: TGTGCCAGCACCCAACTAGCGGGGGGAGTAGCCAAAAACATTCAGTACTTC. Its protein product is CASTQLAGGVAKNIQYF. The whole variable domain, filled in from reference TRBV5-4 and TRBJ2-4, reads ETGVTQSPTHLIKTRGQQVTLRCSSQSGHNTVSWYQQALGQGPQFIFQYYREEENGRGNFPPRFSGLQFPNYSSELNVNALELDDSALYLCASTQLAGGVAKNIQYFGAGTRLSVL.

This rearrangement joins TRBV30 to TRBJ1-3; D ambiguous. CDR1 is GTSNPN, CDR2 SVGIG, per germline (reference sequence). Trimming cost V 3 bases and J 0 bases, with 6 bases left between them. The CDR3 is 13 residues long. The CDR3 DNA reads as TGTGCCTGGAGCCAAATCTCTGGAAACACCATATATTTT. This translates into CAWSQISGNTIYF.

Note on this clone: Germline is not matched at one junction end, which may reflect a read error. The chain joins TRBV13 to TRBJ1-1; D might be TRBD1 (6 bases). Germline CDR1 and CDR2: PRHDT and FYEKMQ (reference sequence). This CDR3 has 12 amino acids. The CDR3 DNA sequence: TGTGCCAGCAGAACAGGGAACATTGAAGCTTTCTTT. Translation: CASRTGNIEAFF.

This clone was seen once. This chain uses TRBV11-2 with TRBJ2-7, with D perhaps TRBD1 (5 bases). V shed 5 bases and J shed 0 bases, with 17 bases lying between them. CDR3 length: 16 residues. Germline-derived CDR1 and CDR2 are SGHAT and FQNNGV. The CDR3 nucleotides are TGTGCCAGCAGCCCCGTTCCGACAGCGCCCTCCTACGAGCAGTACTTC. Its protein is CASSPVPTAPSYEQYF.

The V and J genes are TRBV10-3 and TRBJ2-7; a weak D match, TRBD2 (5 bases). The CDR3 loop spans 11 amino acids. V lost 11 bases, J lost 5 bases, and 13 bases lay in between. Germline V gives CDR1 ENHRY, CDR2 SYGVKD. CDR3 sequence reads: CASLAGNEQYF. In DNA, the CDR3 is TGTGCCTCCCTCGCCGGGAACGAGCAGTACTTC.

The rearrangement joins TRBV10-2 to TRBJ2-3; 8 bases match TRBD2. V gave up 2 bases and J gave up 6 bases; unmatched junction bases: 13. CDR1 is WSHSY and CDR2 is SAAADI in the germline V gene. The CDR3 is 17 amino acids. The CDR3 DNA sequence: TGCGCCAGCAGTGAGAAAGAAGCGGGGGCCCGCGGGGATACGCAGTATTTT. It translates to CASSEKEAGARGDTQYF.

This chain links TRBV27 with TRBJ1-1; D gene uncertain. CDR1 and CDR2 (germline): MNHEY, SMNVEV (reference sequence). Trimming removed 2 bases at V and 0 bases at J, with 7 bases between. This CDR3 region has 14 residues. For the CDR3, the DNA is TGTGCCAGCAGTTTAGGAGGGCTGAACACTGAAGCTTTCTTT. Translating gives CASSLGGLNTEAFF.

The chain couples TRBV7-6 to TRBJ1-1; D may be TRBD1 (5 bases). The CDR3 is made up of 16 amino acids. Trimming stripped 4 bases from V and 4 bases from J, with 19 bases between. Germline V gives CDR1 SGHVS, CDR2 FNYEAQ. CDR3 bases: TGTGCCAGCAGCTCAGAGGACATTCCCCTCGGCACTGAAGCTTTCTTT. This gives the protein CASSSEDIPLGTEAFF.

This rearrangement joins TRBV19 to TRBJ1-1; TRBD1 might be the D (6 bases). The germline gives CDR1 LNHDA, CDR2 SQIVND (reference sequence). This CDR3 contains 14 residues. V was cut by 3 bases and J by 3 bases, with 11 bases left in between. The CDR3: CASSMWNRDTEAFF. CDR3 coding DNA: TGTGCCAGTAGTATGTGGAACAGGGACACTGAAGCTTTCTTT. Drawing the rest from reference TRBV19 and TRBJ1-1, the complete variable domain is DGGITQSPKYLFRKEGQNVTLSCEQNLNHDAMYWYRQDPGQGLRLIYYSQIVNDFQKGDIAEGYSVSREKKESFPLTVTSAQKNPTAFYLCASSMWNRDTEAFFGQGTRLTVV.

The rearrangement uses TRBV5-6 and TRBJ2-3; D perhaps matches TRBD1 (6 bases). The CDR3 runs 15 residues. The germline gives CDR1 SGHDT, CDR2 YYEEEE. The V end lost 0 bases, the J end lost 1 base, and 9 bases lay between the germline ends. The CDR3 spells CASSLDRVGTDTQYF. In nucleotides, the CDR3 is TGTGCCAGCAGCTTGGACAGGGTAGGCACAGATACGCAGTATTTT.

The chain is built from TRBV5-6 and TRBJ2-7, with D possibly TRBD2 on 6 matching bases. Germline V lookup: CDR1 SGHDT, CDR2 YYEEEE. The ends were cut back, 6 bases at V and 6 bases at J, with 16 bases in the middle. This CDR3 has 13 residues. The CDR3 nucleotides are TGTGCCAGCACCCTGTGGGGGGTCGGCGAGCAGTACTTC. Residues: CASTLWGVGEQYF. Based on the CDR3 plus reference TRBV5-6 and TRBJ2-7, the full variable domain is DAGVTQSPTHLIKTRGQQVTLRCSPKSGHDTVSWYQQALGQGPQFIFQYYEEEERQRGNFPDRFSGHQFPNYSSELNVNALLLGDSALYLCASTLWGVGEQYFGPGTRLTVT.

This clone was recorded a few times. The chain uses TRBV12-5 and TRBJ2-2, with D unresolved. The V gene's germline CDR1 is LGHNT and CDR2 FRNRAP. V was pared by 4 bases and J by 7 bases, with 16 bases between. The CDR3 is 15 residues long. The CDR3 nucleotides are TGTGCTAGTGGTTGGCCGGAGCGAGGTTTCGGGGAGCTGTTTTTT. It encodes CASGWPERGFGELFF.

The CDR3 sequence: CASSRQKDSGSYEQYF. CDR3 nucleotides: TGCGCCAGCAGCCGCCAAAAAGATAGCGGCAGCTACGAGCAGTACTTC. The chain has TRBV4-3 and TRBJ2-7; D is perhaps TRBD2 (6 bases). The V and J ends lost 4 bases and 3 bases respectively, with 19 bases between them. This CDR3 is 16 amino acids long. Germline lookup yields CDR1 LGHNA and CDR2 YSLEER.

This clone was observed a handful of times. The chain links TRBV25-1 to TRBJ2-6; the match to TRBD2 covers 8 bases. The CDR3 contains 18 residues. The V segment lost 2 bases and the J segment 4 bases; nucleotides outside the gene matches: 10. CDR1 is MGHDK, CDR2 SYGVNS, per germline. This chain's CDR3 is CASSEPGLDSSGANVLTF. The CDR3 DNA follows: TGTGCCAGCAGTGAACCGGGACTAGACTCCTCCGGGGCCAACGTCCTGACTTTC.

The chain is built from TRBV5-1 and TRBJ2-1; D gene ambiguous. Trimming took off 0 bases at V and 7 bases at J, with 14 bases between the two ends. Germline assignment: CDR1 SGHRS and CDR2 YFSETQ. The CDR3 covers 15 residues. The CDR3 protein is CASSLVERAVNEQFF. CDR3 bases: TGCGCCAGCAGCTTGGTCGAGCGTGCGGTGAATGAGCAGTTCTTC.

This clone appeared a single time. This rearrangement joins TRBV4-1 to TRBJ1-6; D perhaps matches TRBD1 (5 bases). V gave up 0 bases and J gave up 9 bases, with 15 bases separating them. CDR3 size: 16 residues. Germline loops: CDR1 MGHRA, CDR2 YSYEKL. CDR3 loop: CASSQDQGVTGSPLHF. In DNA, the CDR3 is TGCGCCAGCAGCCAAGATCAAGGGGTAACGGGTTCACCCCTCCACTTT.

This chain connects TRBV7-2 to TRBJ2-5, with 10 bases identical to TRBD1. The V gene end was trimmed by 6 bases and the J gene end by 5 bases; junction bases not matched to a gene: 9. This CDR3 contains 15 residues. Germline loops: CDR1 SGHTA, CDR2 FQGNSA. The CDR3 protein is CASSKDRGLGETQYF. The CDR3 DNA is TGTGCCAGCAGTAAAGACAGGGGGCTAGGGGAGACCCAGTACTTC.

This rearrangement joins TRBV4-2 to TRBJ2-2; D perhaps matches TRBD1 (6 bases). The CDR3 extends over 16 amino acids. The V end was cut by 1 base, the J end by 8 bases, with 17 bases between. Germline lookup yields CDR1 LGHNA and CDR2 YNFKEQ. The CDR3: CASSQGQGTPPGELFF. DNA of the CDR3: TGTGCCAGCAGCCAAGGGCAGGGGACCCCCCCGGGGGAGCTGTTTTTT.

This clone has just one count. This chain joins TRBV2 and TRBJ2-4; D unresolved. Per germline, CDR1 SNHLY and CDR2 FYNNEI. Trimming took 6 bases from V and 6 from J, leaving 21 bases between them. CDR3 size: 16 residues. The CDR3 DNA follows: TGTGCCAGCAGAGGTCCACCACCTTTGGGCTCAAACATTCAGTACTTC. Protein product: CASRGPPPLGSNIQYF.

The rearrangement uses TRBV10-3 and TRBJ2-7, with D unresolved. Germline V gene lookup returns CDR1 ENHRY and CDR2 SYGVKD. V lost 6 bases and J lost 2, with 8 bases in between. The CDR3 contains 12 residues. CDR3 DNA: TGTGCCATCAGCGACATAGCCTACGAGCAGTACTTC. Encoded protein: CAISDIAYEQYF.

This clone was counted between two and nine times. The chain is built from TRBV5-4 and TRBJ2-7; D uncertain. The germline V and J ends were trimmed by 3 bases and 4 bases, with 17 bases remaining between them. The CDR3 has 15 residues. Germline V CDR1 and CDR2: SGHNT, YYREEE (reference sequence). Here the CDR3 reads CASSSGRYGSYEQYF. The CDR3 nucleotides are TGTGCCAGCAGCTCCGGCCGATACGGGTCGTACGAGCAGTACTTC.